The clone carrying this T cell receptor beta chain was observed a few times. Unique molecular identifiers were incorporated into the prepared TCRbeta library. TCRdb processed the PCR reads anew with MiXCR; each CDR3 protein has one entry. The sample contains about 110,000 distinct CDR3 sequences, 5% to 8% of which appear only once. This sample stems from a study of T-cell reconstitution after alpha-beta-depleted transplantation in children. The CDR3 contains 16 residues. Trimming shortened V by 4 bases and J by 0 bases, and 13 bases separated the two germline ends. Germline CDR1 KGHDR, CDR2 SFDVKD. This chain joins TRBV24-1 and TRBJ2-3; TRBD1 might be the D (5 bases). The sequence was collected from a male patient aged 2 to 9 who had a stem cell transplant for acute lymphoblastic leukemia, so the T cells may come from the graft donor. Sequencing was performed on PBMCs, mostly from graft donor cells, taken 360 days after TCRalphabeta/CD19-depleted stem cell transplant. The CDR3 loop reads CATSDRGQVSTDTQYF. The CDR3 coding sequence is TGTGCCACCAGTGACCGAGGACAAGTTAGCACAGATACGCAGTATTTT.